The rows below give T cell receptor beta chains drawn from one sample of a study of blood T cells in healthy people across ages. TCRdb reanalysed the 5' RACE reads using MiXCR and keeps one entry per CDR3 protein. This sample has 500,000 to 550,000 distinct CDR3 sequences, with about 25% found just once. This same sample was also taken into another study, of T cells of mothers and their children.

Sequencing was performed on blood. These receptors were obtained from a boy aged 5-17 years in good health. CDR3s leave out the opening cysteine and the closing phenylalanine or tryptophan. The D gene is left open where the match is weak. Clone size, where shown, is once, few, many, or a class for clones that have expanded.

>-|-|TRBJ1-1|TRBV18
ASSLQGFNTEAF
>-|few|-|TRBV11-2
ASSFGQPQF
>-|-|TRBJ2-2|TRBV4-3
ASSLVRGSELF
>-|-|TRBJ1-4|TRBV2
ASRRWDGNEKLF
>-|few|TRBJ1-6|TRBV20-1
SAPRTPGGNSPLH
>TRBD2|-|TRBJ2-5|TRBV29-1
SVVLAGETQY
>TRBD1|few|-|TRBV6-5
ASSTRQGAINEQF
>-|-|TRBJ1-2|TRBV11-3
ASRTPGLQVSNYGYT
>TRBD2|few|TRBJ2-7|TRBV27
ASSLSSSGGYEQY
>-|-|-|TRBV4-1
ASSQDPRTDFYEQY
>TRBD1|-|TRBJ2-7|TRBV11-2
ASSAQDGTESYEQY
>TRBD1|many|TRBJ2-1|TRBV28
AGSTGVELYNEQF
>-|few|TRBJ2-5|TRBV5-1
ASSDPNPPQTQY
>-|-|TRBJ2-7|TRBV20-1
SASTGGHEQY
>TRBD1|-|TRBJ1-4|TRBV20-1
SARRQGKSNEKLF
>TRBD2|-|-|TRBV11-1
ASSLVPRSHVAGAAETQY
>-|-|TRBJ2-7|TRBV7-2
ASSLGSAYEQY
>-|many|TRBJ2-5|TRBV12-3/TRBV12-4
ASRPSAKETQY
>-|-|TRBJ2-1|TRBV29-1
SVARTNNEQF
>-|few|TRBJ2-3|TRBV3-1
ASSQDPIPTDTQY
>-|few|TRBJ2-3|TRBV27
ASSLSVYSTDTQY
>-|-|TRBJ2-3|TRBV28
ASSPPVWGFTDTQY
>TRBD1|-|-|TRBV29-1
SVSQTGPDEQY
>-|-|TRBJ2-5|TRBV7-2
ASSHDSQETQY
>TRBD2|-|-|TRBV9
ASSGGGNSSYEQY
>-|few|TRBJ1-1|TRBV20-1
SARVGGPNTEAF
>TRBD1|once|TRBJ2-5|TRBV7-9
ASSQGQERETQY
>TRBD2|-|TRBJ2-5|TRBV15
ATGSAGVVETQY
>-|-|TRBJ2-5|TRBV12-3/TRBV12-4
ASTFLSSQETQY
>-|few|TRBJ2-6|TRBV7-2
ASSAADRSTGANVLT
>TRBD1|-|TRBJ2-7|TRBV7-9
ASSLERLSRDRGSYEQY
>-|few|TRBJ1-1|TRBV28
ASRAPRAYTEAF
>TRBD1|-|TRBJ2-7|TRBV18
ASSPRTGKGGEQY